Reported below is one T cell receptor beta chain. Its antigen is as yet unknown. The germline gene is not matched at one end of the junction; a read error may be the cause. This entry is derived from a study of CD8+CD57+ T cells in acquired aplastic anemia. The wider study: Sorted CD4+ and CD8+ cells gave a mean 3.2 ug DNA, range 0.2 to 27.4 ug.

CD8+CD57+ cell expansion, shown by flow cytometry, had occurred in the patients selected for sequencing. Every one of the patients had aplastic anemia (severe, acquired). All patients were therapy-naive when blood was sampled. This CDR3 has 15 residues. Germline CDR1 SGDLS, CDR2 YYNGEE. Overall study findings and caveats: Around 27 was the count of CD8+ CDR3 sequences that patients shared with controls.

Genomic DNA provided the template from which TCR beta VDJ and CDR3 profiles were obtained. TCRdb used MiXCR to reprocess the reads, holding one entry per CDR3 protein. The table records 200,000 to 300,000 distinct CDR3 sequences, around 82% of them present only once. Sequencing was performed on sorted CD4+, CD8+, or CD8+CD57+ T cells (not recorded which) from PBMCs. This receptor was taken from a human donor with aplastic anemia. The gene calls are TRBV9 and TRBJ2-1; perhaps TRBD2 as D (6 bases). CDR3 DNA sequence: TGTGCCAGTAGCGGCGCCAGCGCCTCCTACAATTCGCAGTTCTTC. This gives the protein CASSGASASYNSQFF.